This TCR beta chain was identified during a study of blood T cell repertoires in COVID-19. Across the study: From the United States, Italy and Spain came samples of acute and convalescent COVID-19.

The CDR3 extends over 10 amino acids. Only in-frame clones appear in the TCRdb table, and some are missing; sequencing was by immunoSEQ multiplex PCR. The sample records about 130,000 clones, about four fifths being singletons. Patients in Seattle were enrolled during active infection, then followed longitudinally. Regarding this clone: The junction differs from germline at one of its ends, possibly a read error.

The genes are TRBV23-1 and TRBJ1-5; D not resolved. TRBV23-1 is reported as an ORF; its role is uncertain. The specimen was peripheral blood. The origin of this receptor is a young man with COVID-19, enrolled during active disease. The CDR3 region is CASSVTGRFF. DNA of the CDR3: TGCGCCAGCAGTGTAACCGGTCGCTTCTTT.